This T cell receptor beta chain was sequenced for a study of blood T cell repertoires in COVID-19. Overall study context: Spain, Italy and the United States supplied samples that represented acute and convalescent COVID-19.

The V end was cut by 3 bases, the J end by 1 base, with 24 bases between. Germline V CDR1 and CDR2: MNHEY, SMNVEV (reference sequence). The CDR3 is 19 amino acids. Measured with immunoSEQ multiplex PCR; TCRdb has only the in-frame clones, and not every one. The table lists over 150,000 clones, approximately 90% of them singletons. V usage is TRBV27 and J usage is TRBJ1-1, with D possibly matching TRBD1 (5 bases). This receptor was identified in a young man who had recovered from COVID-19. Material: peripheral blood. This chain's CDR3 is CASSFLAGRGEKTNTEAFF. The CDR3 DNA reads TGTGCCAGCAGTTTCCTCGCAGGGAGGGGAGAGAAGACGAACACTGAAGCTTTCTTT.